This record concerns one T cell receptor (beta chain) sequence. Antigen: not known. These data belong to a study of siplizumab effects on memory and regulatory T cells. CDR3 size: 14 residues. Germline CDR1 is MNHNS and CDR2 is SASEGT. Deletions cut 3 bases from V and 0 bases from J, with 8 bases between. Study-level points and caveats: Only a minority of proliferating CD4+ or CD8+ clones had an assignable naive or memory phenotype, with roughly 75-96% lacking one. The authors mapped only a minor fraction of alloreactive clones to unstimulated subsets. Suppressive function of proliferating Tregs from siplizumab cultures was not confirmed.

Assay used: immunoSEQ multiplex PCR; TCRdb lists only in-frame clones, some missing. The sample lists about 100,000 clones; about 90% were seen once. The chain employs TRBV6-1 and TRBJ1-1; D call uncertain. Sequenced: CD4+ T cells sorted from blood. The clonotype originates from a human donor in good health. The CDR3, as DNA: TGTGCCAGCAGTGAGGCAGCCATGAACACTGAAGCTTTCTTT. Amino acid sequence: CASSEAAMNTEAFF.